Shown below are 21 T cell receptor beta chains from a single sample sequenced in a study of Graves' ophthalmopathy and Graves' hyperthyroidism (dated by TCRdb to between 2018 and 2020). Instrument on record: Illumina HiSeq 2000. For repertoire sequencing, the TCR beta CDR3 regions were amplified from RNA transcripts. The first round of RT-PCR was done with HTBI primers and the Qiagen OneStep RT-PCR kit, and was followed by a second round of multiplex PCR, then size selection and purification. TCRdb trimmed the raw reads at Q25, called clones with MiXCR and kept productive beta chains. CDR3 protein sequences are deduplicated, and each keeps its most common genes and DNA. For this sample the table gives some 390,000 distinct CDR3 sequences, of which about 16% were detected only once. Of the sample, about 1.6% falls within the top ten clones. Material: peripheral blood. The source is a woman aged 18-29 years with Graves' ophthalmopathy. Donor details come from another sample of the same person, matched by shared clones.

This clonotype was counted at least ten times. This chain links TRBV10-1 with TRBJ2-5; D may be TRBD2 (6 bases). CDR1 is WNHNN, CDR2 SYGVQD, per germline (reference sequence). The germline V and J ends were trimmed by 7 bases and 0 bases, with 12 bases remaining between them. The CDR3 contains 14 residues. The DNA for the CDR3 is TGCGCCAGCACCCGTCGGGGGTACCAAGAGACCCAGTACTTC. This sequence encodes CASTRRGYQETQYF.

This clonotype was picked up many times. The J gene is TRBJ2-6, the V gene TRBV24-1; D is unresolved. The V end was cut by 2 bases, the J end by 3 bases, with 4 bases between. CDR3 length equals 14 residues. Germline CDR1 KGHDR, CDR2 SFDVKD. CDR3 region: CATSDSYGANVLTF. The CDR3 DNA sequence: TGTGCCACCAGTGATTCGTATGGGGCCAACGTCCTGACTTTC.

This clonotype was detected ten times or more. This rearrangement joins TRBV11-2 to TRBJ2-7, with D tentatively TRBD1 (5 bases). The V gene lost 5 bases and the J gene lost 5 bases, with 10 bases spanning the gap. The CDR3 sequence is 12 residues long. The germline CDR1 and CDR2 sequences are SGHAT and FQNNGV. The CDR3 coding sequence is TGTGCCAGCAGCAACAGGTTCGACGAGCAGTACTTC. Protein sequence: CASSNRFDEQYF.

This clonotype was recorded many times. The V and J genes are TRBV6-5 and TRBJ1-2; D perhaps matches TRBD1 (6 bases). The CDR3 runs 14 residues. V lost 0 bases, J lost 7 bases, and 12 bases lay in between. CDR1 is MNHEY, CDR2 SVGAGI, per germline. For the CDR3, the DNA is TGTGCCAGCAGTTACTCGGGGGGGGCCTCTGGCTACACCTTC. The encoded protein is CASSYSGGASGYTF.

This clonotype was picked up a small number of times. The chain uses TRBV14 and TRBJ2-5; perhaps TRBD2 as D (5 bases). CDR3 length: 14 residues. Per the germline V gene, CDR1 is SGHDN and CDR2 is FVKESK. Trimming shortened V by 1 base and J by 5 bases, and 11 bases separated the two germline ends. The CDR3 nucleotides are TGTGCCAGCAGCCAAGGTCCGGGGAGCGAGACCCAGTACTTC. Residues: CASSQGPGSETQYF.

In its sample, this clonotype was seen many times. The V call is TRBV3-1, the J call TRBJ1-1, with 7 bases aligning to TRBD1. Per germline, CDR1 LGHDT and CDR2 YNNKEL (reference sequence). This CDR3 has 16 residues. V lost 0 bases and J lost 4; bases outside the gene matches: 8. The CDR3 here is CASSQDLTGRATEAFF. CDR3 nucleotides: TGTGCCAGCAGCCAAGACTTGACAGGGAGGGCCACTGAAGCTTTCTTT.

Ten or more counts support this clonotype. The rearrangement joins TRBV30 to TRBJ2-5, with D unresolved. Trimming left V 0 bases short and J 5 bases short, with 10 bases between. The CDR3 runs to 13 residues. In germline, CDR1 is GTSNPN, CDR2 SVGIG (reference sequence). CDR3 in amino acids: CAWSVRAGETQYF. CDR3 sequence (DNA): TGTGCCTGGAGTGTAAGGGCCGGGGAGACCCAGTACTTC.

There are many counts of this clonotype. The J gene is TRBJ2-2, the V gene TRBV7-2; D might be TRBD2 (6 bases). This CDR3 has 15 amino acids. CDR1 is SGHTA and CDR2 is FQGNSA in the germline V gene. The V end was cut by 3 bases, the J end by 8 bases, with 16 bases between. The CDR3 coding sequence is TGTGCCAGCAGCTTCGTCATGGGAGGTTCGGGGGAGCTGTTTTTT. As protein: CASSFVMGGSGELFF.

This clonotype was counted many times. The chain is built from TRBV28 and TRBJ2-7, with TRBD1 matching over 8 bases. The CDR3 consists of 15 residues. The ends lost 8 bases at V and 6 bases at J; junction bases unmatched: 15. Germline CDR1 is MDHEN and CDR2 is SYDVKM. The CDR3 protein is CASHYRTGSMGEQYF. The DNA of the CDR3 is TGTGCCAGCCATTACCGGACAGGGTCTATGGGCGAGCAGTACTTC.

This clonotype was counted at least ten times. The rearrangement links TRBV12-3 or TRBV12-4 to TRBJ2-7; weak D call: TRBD1 (5 bases). The germline V and J ends were trimmed by 4 bases and 2 bases, with 15 bases remaining between them. The CDR3 length is 15 residues. CDR3 bases: TGTGCCAGCAGTTCAGAGGCGGTAGGGGCCTACGAGCAGTACTTC. Translated: CASSSEAVGAYEQYF.

This clonotype was counted ten times or more. The rearrangement uses TRBV7-2 and TRBJ1-1; the D is unclear. V was shortened by 0 bases and J by 5 bases, with 10 bases between the two germline ends. The CDR3 sequence is 14 residues long. CDR1 and CDR2 from the germline V gene are SGHTA and FQGNSA. The CDR3 DNA follows: TGTGCCAGCAGCTTAGCGCAGGCGGGGACTGAAGCTTTCTTT. Protein product: CASSLAQAGTEAFF.

This rearrangement joins TRBV6-2 or TRBV6-3 to TRBJ1-5; D ambiguous. The CDR3 totals 14 residues. The V and J ends lost 5 bases and 1 base respectively, with 9 bases between them. CDR1 and CDR2 from the germline V gene are MNHEY and SVGEGT. The CDR3 nucleotides read TGTGCCAGCAGTAAACGTAACAGCAATCAGCCCCAGCATTTT. Translation gives CASSKRNSNQPQHF.

This clonotype was recorded many times. The chain has TRBV7-8 and TRBJ2-4; 15 nucleotides agree with TRBD2. CDR1 SGHVS and CDR2 FQNEAQ come from the germline V gene. J was trimmed by 3 bases and V by 7 bases; bases with no gene match: 16. The CDR3 consists of 20 residues. CDR3 region: CASTPRPGLAGGPVKNIQYF. Here the CDR3 DNA reads TGTGCCAGCACTCCCCGTCCCGGACTAGCGGGGGGGCCCGTCAAAAACATTCAGTACTTC. The variable domain in full, completed from reference TRBV7-8 and TRBJ2-4, reads GAGVSQSPRYKVAKRGQDVALRCDPISGHVSLFWYQQALGQGPEFLTYFQNEAQLDKSGLPSDRFFAERPEGSVSTLKIQRTQQEDSAVYLCASTPRPGLAGGPVKNIQYFGAGTRLSVL.

The sample holds many counts of this clonotype. The chain combines TRBV6-2 or TRBV6-3 with TRBJ1-2; D is unresolved. The length of the CDR3 is 16 residues. The V end was cut by 0 bases, the J end by 5 bases, with 16 bases between. CDR1 MNHEY and CDR2 SVGEGT come from the germline V gene. Written as DNA, the CDR3 is TGTGCCAGCAGTTACTCGATCACATCCGGGAGTTATGGCTACACCTTC. Translating gives CASSYSITSGSYGYTF.

This clonotype was observed many times. The rearrangement joins TRBV6-5 to TRBJ1-2; 8 positions agree with TRBD1. The ends lost 10 bases at V and 4 bases at J; junction bases unmatched: 5. Germline V gives CDR1 MNHEY, CDR2 SVGAGI. The CDR3 covers 12 residues. Written as DNA, the CDR3 is TGTGCCACCTTGGGACAGGTCTATGGCTACACCTTC. It specifies CATLGQVYGYTF.

This clonotype has ten or more counts. This chain uses TRBV28 with TRBJ2-5; 9 bases are shared with TRBD1. CDR3 length: 16 residues. Germline V CDR1 and CDR2: MDHEN, SYDVKM. With V trimmed by 5 bases and J by 5 bases, 12 bases remained unmatched. The CDR3 protein is CASSPGTGRWGETQYF. The CDR3 DNA reads as TGTGCCAGCAGTCCCGGGACAGGGCGTTGGGGGGAGACCCAGTACTTC.

This clonotype was seen repeatedly, ten times or more. The chain couples TRBV7-2 to TRBJ2-2, with 7 nucleotides matching TRBD1. Looked up from germline, CDR1 is SGHTA and CDR2 is FQGNSA. The CDR3 is 15 residues long. V trimming: 5 bases; J trimming: 6 bases; junction bases outside the gene matches: 9. As DNA, the CDR3 is TGTGCCAGCAGCGCCCAGACAGGGCTTGCCGGGGAGCTGTTTTTT. As protein: CASSAQTGLAGELFF.

In this sample, this clonotype turned up a few times. The chain carries TRBV6-2 or TRBV6-3 and TRBJ1-1, with D hard to call. Germline V gene data show CDR1 as MNHEY and CDR2 as SVGEGT. The V end lost 5 bases, the J end lost 6 bases, and 13 bases lay between the germline ends. This CDR3 contains 13 residues. As DNA, the CDR3 is TGTGCCAGCAGTCCCGTCCCGCCCGCTGAAGCTTTCTTT. Its translation: CASSPVPPAEAFF.

This clonotype was counted at least ten times. As DNA, the CDR3 is TGTGCCAGCAGCCTCAGAACAGGGGAAGCTTTCTTT. It encodes CASSLRTGEAFF. The chain uses TRBV11-2 and TRBJ1-1; D is possibly TRBD1 (6 bases). CDR1 and CDR2 (germline): SGHAT, FQNNGV. The CDR3 runs 12 residues. Between the trimmed V and J ends, which lost 5 bases and 8 bases, there was a span of 12 bases.

In its sample, this clonotype was seen many times. V and J are TRBV7-2 and TRBJ1-5; D unclear. CDR1 and CDR2 (germline): SGHTA, FQGNSA. CDR3 size: 15 residues. Trimming took off 1 base at V and 4 bases at J, with 11 bases between the two ends. This CDR3 is CASSLVPTGNQPQHF. In nucleotides, the CDR3 is TGTGCCAGCAGCTTAGTGCCCACGGGGAATCAGCCCCAGCATTTT.

V usage is TRBV20-1 and J usage is TRBJ1-5; possibly TRBD1 for D (5 bases). The V gene's germline CDR1 is DFQATT and CDR2 SNEGSKA (reference sequence). V was shortened by 3 bases and J by 4 bases, with 10 bases between the two germline ends. This CDR3 comprises 13 residues. The DNA of the CDR3 is TGCAGTGCTAGGTTGGGGGTTAATCAGCCCCAGCATTTT. Its translation: CSARLGVNQPQHF.